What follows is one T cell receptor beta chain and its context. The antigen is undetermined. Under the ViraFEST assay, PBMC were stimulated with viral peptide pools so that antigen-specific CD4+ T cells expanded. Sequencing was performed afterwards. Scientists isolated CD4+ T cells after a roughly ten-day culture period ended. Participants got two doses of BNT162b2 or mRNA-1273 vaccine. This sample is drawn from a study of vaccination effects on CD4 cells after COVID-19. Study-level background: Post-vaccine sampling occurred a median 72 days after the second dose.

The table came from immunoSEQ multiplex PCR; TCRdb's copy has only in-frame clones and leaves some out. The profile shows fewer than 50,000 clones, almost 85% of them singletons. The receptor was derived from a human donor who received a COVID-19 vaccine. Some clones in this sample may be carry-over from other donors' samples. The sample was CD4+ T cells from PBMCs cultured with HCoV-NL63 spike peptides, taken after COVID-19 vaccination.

CDR3 amino acids: CATSDGGGVWNEQFF. The CDR3 coding sequence is TGTGCCACCAGTGATGGCGGGGGGGTTTGGAATGAGCAGTTCTTC. V usage is TRBV24-1 and J usage is TRBJ2-1; 9 bases align to TRBD2. The V segment lost 3 bases and the J segment 7 bases; nucleotides outside the gene matches: 6. CDR1 and CDR2 (germline): KGHDR, SFDVKD. The CDR3 consists of 15 residues.